The clone carrying this TCR beta chain occurred a few times. CDR1 and CDR2 from the germline V gene are KGHSH and LQKENI. V was cut by 1 base and J by 0 bases, with 18 bases left in between. The CDR3 consists of 18 residues. Source study methods: Reference gene primer amplification gave estimated nucleated cell counts. Clones were read by immunoSEQ multiplex PCR, and TCRdb kept only the in-frame ones, dropping some. V and J calls and clone size follow that table, whereas D and trimming were derived from the DNA. Here the sample spans about 290,000 clones, around 81% being singletons. The data were taken from a study of blood T cell repertoires in COVID-19.

V gene TRBV18 combines with J gene TRBJ1-1; possible D gene TRBD1, 6 bases. Sequenced input: peripheral blood. The source is a woman aged 45-59 years with active or convalescent COVID-19. DNA of the CDR3: TGTGCCAGCTCACCACGGGAACAGGGTGGGGACATGAACACTGAAGCTTTCTTT. Its protein is CASSPREQGGDMNTEAFF.